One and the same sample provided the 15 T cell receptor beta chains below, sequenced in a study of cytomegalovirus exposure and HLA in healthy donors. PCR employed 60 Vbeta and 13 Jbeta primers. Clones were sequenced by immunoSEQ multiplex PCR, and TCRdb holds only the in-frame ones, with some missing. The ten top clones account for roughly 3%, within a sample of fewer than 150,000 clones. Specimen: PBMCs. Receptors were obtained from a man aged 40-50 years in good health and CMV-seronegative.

The CDR3 DNA follows: TGTGCCAGCAGCCTCCGGGACAGAGGGAACACTGAAGCTTTCTTT. It codes for CASSLRDRGNTEAFF. This rearrangement joins TRBV5-4 to TRBJ1-1; 7 positions match TRBD1. CDR1 and CDR2 from the germline V gene are SGHNT and YYREEE (reference sequence). The CDR3 runs 15 residues. Trimming took 4 bases from V and 1 from J; bases not matched to a gene: 7.

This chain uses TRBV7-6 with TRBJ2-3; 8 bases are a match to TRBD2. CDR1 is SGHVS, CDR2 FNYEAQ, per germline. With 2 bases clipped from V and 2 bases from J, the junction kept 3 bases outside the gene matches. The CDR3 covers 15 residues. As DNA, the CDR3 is TGTGCCAGCAGCTTATCGGGGGGGGCCACAGATACGCAGTATTTT. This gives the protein CASSLSGGATDTQYF.

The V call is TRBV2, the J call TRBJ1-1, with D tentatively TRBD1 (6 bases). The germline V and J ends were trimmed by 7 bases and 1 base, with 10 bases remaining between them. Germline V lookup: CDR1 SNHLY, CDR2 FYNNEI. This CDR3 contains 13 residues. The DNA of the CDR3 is TGTGCCAGCAACGGACAGACGAACACTGAAGCTTTCTTT. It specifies CASNGQTNTEAFF.

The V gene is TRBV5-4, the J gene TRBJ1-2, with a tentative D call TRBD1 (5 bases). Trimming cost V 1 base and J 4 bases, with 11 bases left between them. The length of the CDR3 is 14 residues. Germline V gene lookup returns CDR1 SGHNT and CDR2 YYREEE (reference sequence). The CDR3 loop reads CASSLKGMSYGYTF. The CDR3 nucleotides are TGTGCCAGCAGCTTGAAGGGGATGAGCTATGGCTACACCTTC.

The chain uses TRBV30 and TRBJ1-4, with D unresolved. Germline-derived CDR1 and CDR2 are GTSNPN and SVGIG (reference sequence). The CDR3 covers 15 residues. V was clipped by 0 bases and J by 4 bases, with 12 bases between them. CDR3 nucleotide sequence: TGTGCCTGGAGTGTACGAGAGGCCGATAATGAAAAACTGTTTTTT. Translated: CAWSVREADNEKLFF.

DNA of the CDR3: TGTGCCATCAGTCCGGGACAGGGCTACGAGCAGTACTTC. Translation: CAISPGQGYEQYF. The rearrangement joins TRBV10-3 to TRBJ2-7; 9 bases align to TRBD1. CDR1 is ENHRY, CDR2 SYGVKD, per germline. The length of the CDR3 is 13 residues. V was clipped by 5 bases and J by 3 bases; unmatched bases: 2.

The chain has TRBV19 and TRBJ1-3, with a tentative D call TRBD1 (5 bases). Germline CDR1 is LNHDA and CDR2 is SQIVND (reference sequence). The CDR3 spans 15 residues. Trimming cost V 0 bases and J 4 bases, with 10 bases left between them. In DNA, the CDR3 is TGTGCCAGTAGTATAGAGGGGGGTTCCGGAAACACCATATATTTT. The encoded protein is CASSIEGGSGNTIYF.

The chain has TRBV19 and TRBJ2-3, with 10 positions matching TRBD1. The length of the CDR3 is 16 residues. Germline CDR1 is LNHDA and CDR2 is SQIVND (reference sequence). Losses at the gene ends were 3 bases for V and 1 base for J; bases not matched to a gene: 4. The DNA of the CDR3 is TGTGCCAGTAGTATGGGGACAGGGGAACGCACAGATACGCAGTATTTT. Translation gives CASSMGTGERTDTQYF.

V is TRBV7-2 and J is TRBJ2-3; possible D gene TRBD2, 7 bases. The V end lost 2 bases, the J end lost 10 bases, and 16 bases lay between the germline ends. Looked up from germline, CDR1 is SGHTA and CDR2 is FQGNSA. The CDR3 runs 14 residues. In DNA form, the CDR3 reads TGTGCCAGCAGCTTATCTCAACGGGGGGCGCCGCAGTATTTT. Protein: CASSLSQRGAPQYF.

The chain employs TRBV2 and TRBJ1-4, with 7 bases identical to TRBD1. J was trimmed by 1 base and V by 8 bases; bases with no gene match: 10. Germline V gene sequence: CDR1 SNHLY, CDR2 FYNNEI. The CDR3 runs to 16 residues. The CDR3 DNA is TGTGCCAGCCACGACAGGGTGACTGGAACTAATGAAAAACTGTTTTTT. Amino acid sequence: CASHDRVTGTNEKLFF.

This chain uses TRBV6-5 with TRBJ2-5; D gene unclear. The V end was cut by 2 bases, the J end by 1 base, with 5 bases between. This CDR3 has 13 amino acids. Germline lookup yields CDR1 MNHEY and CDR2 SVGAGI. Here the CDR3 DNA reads TGTGCCAGCAGTTACGGGCCCCAAGAGACCCAGTACTTC. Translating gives CASSYGPQETQYF.

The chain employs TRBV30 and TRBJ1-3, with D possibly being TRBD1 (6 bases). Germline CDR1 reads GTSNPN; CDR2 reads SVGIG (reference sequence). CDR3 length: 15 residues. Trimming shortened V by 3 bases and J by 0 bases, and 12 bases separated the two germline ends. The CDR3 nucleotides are TGTGCCTGGAGACAGGGAGCGATCTCTGGAAACACCATATATTTT. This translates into CAWRQGAISGNTIYF.

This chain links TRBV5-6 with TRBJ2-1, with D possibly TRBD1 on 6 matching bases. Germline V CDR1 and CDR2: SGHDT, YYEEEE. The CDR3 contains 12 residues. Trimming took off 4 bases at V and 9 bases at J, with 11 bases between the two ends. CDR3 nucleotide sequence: TGTGCCAGCAGCGCTAACAGGGCTGAGCAGTTCTTC. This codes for CASSANRAEQFF.

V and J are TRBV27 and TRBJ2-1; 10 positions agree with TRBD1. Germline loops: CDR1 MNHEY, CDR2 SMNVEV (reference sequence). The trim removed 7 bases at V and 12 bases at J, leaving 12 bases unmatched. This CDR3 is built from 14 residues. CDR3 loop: CASNRDRGSSGQFF. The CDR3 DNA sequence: TGTGCCAGCAACCGGGACAGGGGCTCCTCAGGGCAGTTCTTC.

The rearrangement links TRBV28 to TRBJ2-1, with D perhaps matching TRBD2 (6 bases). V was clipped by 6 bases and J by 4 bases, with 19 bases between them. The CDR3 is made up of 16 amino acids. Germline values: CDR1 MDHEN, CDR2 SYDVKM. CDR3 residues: CASSPIRDSNYNEQFF. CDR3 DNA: TGTGCCAGCAGCCCCATCCGGGACTCCAATTACAATGAGCAGTTCTTC. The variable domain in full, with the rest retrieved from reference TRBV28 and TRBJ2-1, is DVKVTQSSRYLVKRTGEKVFLECVQDMDHENMFWYRQDPGLGLRLIYFSYDVKMKEKGDIPEGYSVSREKKERFSLILESASTNQTSMYLCASSPIRDSNYNEQFFGPGTRLTVL.